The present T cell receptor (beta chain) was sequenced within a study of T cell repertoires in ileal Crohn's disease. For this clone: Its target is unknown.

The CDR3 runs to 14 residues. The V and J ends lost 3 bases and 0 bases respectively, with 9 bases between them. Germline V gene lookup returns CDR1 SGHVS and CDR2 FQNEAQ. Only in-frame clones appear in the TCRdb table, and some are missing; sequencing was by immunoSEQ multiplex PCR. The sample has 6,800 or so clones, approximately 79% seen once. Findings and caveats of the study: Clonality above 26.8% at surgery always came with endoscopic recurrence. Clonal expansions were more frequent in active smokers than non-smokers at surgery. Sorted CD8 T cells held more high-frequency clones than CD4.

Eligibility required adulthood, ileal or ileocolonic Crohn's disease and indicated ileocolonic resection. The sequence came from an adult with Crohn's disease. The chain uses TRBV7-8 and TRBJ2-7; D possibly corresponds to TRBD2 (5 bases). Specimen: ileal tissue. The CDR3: CASSFRRNSYEQYF. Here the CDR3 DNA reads TGTGCCAGCAGCTTCCGGAGGAACTCCTACGAGCAGTACTTC.